These 14 T cell receptor beta chains share one sample of origin, sequenced in a study of cytomegalovirus exposure and HLA in healthy donors. The table came from immunoSEQ multiplex PCR; TCRdb's copy has only in-frame clones and leaves some out. The sample has just under 75,000 clones; 85% to 95% are singletons. The sample comprised PBMCs. All receptors derive from a woman aged 18-35 years in good health and CMV-seropositive.

This rearrangement joins TRBV10-3 to TRBJ1-4; 7 bases align to TRBD1. V lost 5 bases, J lost 4 bases, and 4 bases stayed unmatched. From germline, CDR1 is ENHRY and CDR2 SYGVKD. The CDR3 is made up of 14 amino acids. Written as DNA, the CDR3 is TGTGCCATCAGTAGACAGGGATATAATGAAAAACTGTTTTTT. This gives the protein CAISRQGYNEKLFF.

V and J are TRBV19 and TRBJ1-3; the D gene is possibly TRBD1 (5 bases). The CDR3 is 19 amino acids. Germline V gene data show CDR1 as LNHDA and CDR2 as SQIVND (reference sequence). Trimming pared 5 bases from V and 2 bases from J, leaving 25 bases between. CDR3 region: CASSGGSTYPGFPGNTIYF. Written as DNA, the CDR3 is TGTGCCAGTAGTGGGGGGAGCACATATCCCGGTTTTCCTGGAAACACCATATATTTT.

This chain links TRBV10-1 with TRBJ1-5; 7 bases align to TRBD1. CDR1 and CDR2 from the germline V gene are WNHNN and SYGVQD (reference sequence). The ends lost 7 bases at V and 2 bases at J; junction bases unmatched: 11. This CDR3 contains 16 residues. This chain's CDR3 is CASILRGALGNQPQHF. The CDR3 DNA follows: TGCGCCAGCATCCTCAGGGGGGCTTTGGGCAATCAGCCCCAGCATTTT.

The V gene is TRBV2, the J gene TRBJ1-1, with 7 positions matching TRBD1. J was trimmed by 0 bases and V by 6 bases; bases with no gene match: 7. Germline loops: CDR1 SNHLY, CDR2 FYNNEI. CDR3 length: 15 residues. The DNA for the CDR3 is TGTGCCAGCAGCGGGGACAGTATGATGAACACTGAAGCTTTCTTT. Translating it yields CASSGDSMMNTEAFF. The full variable domain, rest sourced from reference TRBV2 and TRBJ1-1, is EPEVTQTPSHQVTQMGQEVILRCVPISNHLYFYWYRQILGQKVEFLVSFYNNEISEKSEIFDDQFSVERPDGSNFTLKIRSTKLEDSAMYFCASSGDSMMNTEAFFGQGTRLTVV.

On this clone: The junction shows a germline mismatch at one end, possibly a read error. This chain joins TRBV5-1 and TRBJ2-7; TRBD2 aligns across 8 bases. Germline V lookup: CDR1 SGHRS, CDR2 YFSETQ. The CDR3 consists of 12 residues. Here the CDR3 DNA reads TGCGCCAGCAGCTGGACAGATCGGACTAGCTTCTTC. Its translation: CASSWTDRTSFF. The entire variable domain, with the rest obtained from reference TRBV5-1 and TRBJ2-7, is as follows: KAGVTQTPRYLIKTRGQQVTLSCSPISGHRSVSWYQQTPGQGLQFLFEYFSETQRNKGNFPGRFSGRQFSNSRSEMNVSTLELGDSALYLCASSWTDRTSFFGPGTRLTVT.

V gene TRBV4-2 combines with J gene TRBJ1-2; tentative D call: TRBD1 (5 bases). The CDR3 totals 15 residues. V was trimmed by 1 base and J by 0 bases, leaving 9 bases between them. Germline assignment: CDR1 LGHNA and CDR2 YNFKEQ. CDR3 nucleotides: TGTGCCAGCAGCCAAGGCGACAGAGCTAACTATGGCTACACCTTC. Amino acids: CASSQGDRANYGYTF.

V gene TRBV10-3 combines with J gene TRBJ2-1; TRBD1 might be the D (5 bases). In germline, CDR1 is ENHRY, CDR2 SYGVKD. Deletions cut 3 bases from V and 1 base from J, with 13 bases between. The CDR3 has 16 amino acids. The CDR3 sequence: CAISEPTAVSYNEQFF. In DNA, the CDR3 is TGTGCCATCAGTGAACCGACAGCCGTTTCCTACAATGAGCAGTTCTTC.

This rearrangement joins TRBV27 to TRBJ1-5, with 7 bases matching TRBD1. Germline trimming cut 2 bases from V and 5 bases from J; bases unmatched to any gene: 9. Germline loops: CDR1 MNHEY, CDR2 SMNVEV (reference sequence). This CDR3 contains 16 residues. CDR3 residues: CASSLRSYRGHQPQHF. The CDR3 coding sequence is TGTGCCAGCAGTTTACGCTCCTACAGGGGCCATCAGCCCCAGCATTTT.

This chain links TRBV18 with TRBJ1-5, with D possibly being TRBD1 (6 bases). V dropped 4 bases and J dropped 4 bases, with 11 bases sitting between them. Looked up from germline, CDR1 is KGHSH and CDR2 is LQKENI. The CDR3 runs to 14 residues. CDR3 loop: CASSQARGNQPQHF. DNA for the CDR3: TGTGCCAGCTCACAAGCTAGGGGGAATCAGCCCCAGCATTTT.

This rearrangement joins TRBV7-9 to TRBJ1-6; 7 nucleotides align to TRBD1. This CDR3 region has 18 residues. The germline CDR1 and CDR2 sequences are SEHNR and FQNEAQ (reference sequence). The V and J ends lost 3 bases and 6 bases, in that order; junction bases with no gene match: 14. The CDR3 nucleotides read TGTGCCAGCAGCTTGAGTCGGACAGGCAGGGTGGCTAATTCACCCCTCCACTTT. Protein sequence: CASSLSRTGRVANSPLHF.

The chain has TRBV6-5 and TRBJ2-5, with 7 bases matching TRBD2. Germline trimming cut 7 bases from V and 3 bases from J; bases unmatched to any gene: 11. The germline gives CDR1 MNHEY, CDR2 SVGAGI. This CDR3 spans 15 amino acids. The CDR3 DNA reads as TGTGCCAGCACCCCAAGCGGGATGGGGGAAGAGACCCAGTACTTC. Translation: CASTPSGMGEETQYF.

The chain has TRBV23-1 and TRBJ1-3, with 8 bases aligning to TRBD1. TRBV23-1 is sorted into the ORF group, with uncertain function. CDR3 size: 17 residues. Trimming cost V 8 bases and J 0 bases; bases outside gene matches: 12. The CDR3 sequence: CASARPTGAHSGNTIYF. The DNA of the CDR3 is TGCGCCAGCGCGAGACCGACAGGGGCCCACTCTGGAAACACCATATATTTT.

The chain uses TRBV28 and TRBJ2-5; TRBD1 matches 10 bases. J lost 4 bases, V lost 6 bases, and 5 bases had no gene match. From germline, CDR1 is MDHEN and CDR2 SYDVKM. CDR3 size: 14 residues. CDR3 protein: CASSDRGLPETQYF. The CDR3 DNA is TGTGCCAGCAGCGACAGGGGGCTCCCAGAGACCCAGTACTTC.

The rearrangement uses TRBV5-8 and TRBJ2-5, with D perhaps matching TRBD1 (5 bases). Trimming cost V 2 bases and J 5 bases, with 13 bases left between them. This CDR3 has 14 residues. Germline CDR1 and CDR2: SGHTS and YDEGEE. CDR3 sequence: CASSLLQEWETQYF. CDR3 nucleotide sequence: TGTGCCAGCAGCTTATTACAGGAGTGGGAGACCCAGTACTTC.